This T cell receptor beta chain originates from a study of shared clonotypes between healthy human individuals. Study conclusions and caveats: Non-shared clonotypes displayed generation probabilities falling below those of clonotypes present in all four donors.

Naivety among CD8 cells was defined by CD45RO negativity and positive CCR7 selection, thereby excluding terminally differentiated effector memory CD45RA+ cells. Points on this clone: Its specificity is not known.

Only in-frame clones appear in the TCRdb table, and some are missing; sequencing was by immunoSEQ multiplex PCR. Here the sample spans around 620,000 clones, approximately 95% being singletons. The CDR3 length is 13 residues. CDR1 PRHDT and CDR2 FYEKMQ come from the germline V gene (reference sequence). V was cut by 8 bases and J by 0 bases, with 5 bases left in between. The J gene is TRBJ2-6, the V gene TRBV13; the D gene is possibly TRBD1 (5 bases). The receptor comes from a woman aged 30 to 39 in good health. Sequencing used naive CD8+ T cells sorted from blood. CDR3 in amino acids: CASDSSGANVLTF. In nucleotides, the CDR3 is TGTGCCAGCGACAGCTCTGGGGCCAACGTCCTGACTTTC.